The 22 T cell receptor beta chains below come from one sample, sequenced in a study of shared clonotypes between healthy human individuals. The method was immunoSEQ multiplex PCR; TCRdb's version includes in-frame clones alone and lacks a portion of them. This sample carries 550,000 to 800,000 clones, roughly 87% of them seen once, and the ten largest clones take more than 30%. The sequenced material came from memory CD8+ T cells from PBMCs. Subset here: CD45RO+ cells pooled with CCR7-negative TemRA cells. All receptors derive from a man younger than 35 in good health. Some clones in this sample may be carry-over from other donors' samples.

V and J are TRBV6-5 and TRBJ2-2; 7 nucleotides align to TRBD2. The germline V gene encodes CDR1 MNHEY and CDR2 SVGAGI. The V segment lost 4 bases and the J segment 0 bases; nucleotides outside the gene matches: 5. The CDR3 is made up of 16 amino acids. The CDR3 here is CASSFDSGPNTGELFF. The CDR3 DNA sequence: TGTGCCAGCAGTTTCGATAGCGGGCCGAACACCGGGGAGCTGTTTTTT.

The chain combines TRBV28 with TRBJ1-4; 8 bases are a match to TRBD1. Trimming removed 5 bases from V and 8 bases from J; junction bases left unmatched: 1. The CDR3 consists of 12 residues. Germline V gene sequence: CDR1 MDHEN, CDR2 SYDVKM. CDR3 sequence reads: CASSRDREKLFF. CDR3 DNA: TGTGCCAGCAGTCGGGACAGGGAAAAACTGTTTTTT.

This clone was detected once. V gene TRBV9 combines with J gene TRBJ2-7; D might be TRBD2 (6 bases). The CDR3 sequence is 15 residues long. V was shortened by 3 bases and J by 4 bases, with 17 bases between the two germline ends. Per the germline V gene, CDR1 is SGDLS and CDR2 is YYNGEE. This CDR3 reads CASSAVGSGGYEQYF. The CDR3 bases are TGTGCCAGCAGCGCCGTGGGTAGCGGAGGTTACGAGCAGTACTTC.

For this clone: Just one base apart from a much larger clone, this may be a read error. The chain uses TRBV5-1 and TRBJ1-3; no definite D call. The CDR3 is 15 amino acids. The germline V and J ends were trimmed by 4 bases and 0 bases, with 11 bases remaining between them. The germline CDR1 and CDR2 sequences are SGHRS and YFSETQ. As DNA, the CDR3 is TGCGCCAGCAGCCCCGGACTGAGCTCTGGAAACACCATATATTTT. Amino acid sequence: CASSPGLSSGNTIYF.

For this clone: The sample carries other DNA sequences with the same CDR3. Written as DNA, the CDR3 is TGTGCCAGCAGCTCCGGGGCCTACGAGCAGTACTTC. Its translation is CASSSGAYEQYF. V and J are TRBV7-9 and TRBJ2-7; D possibly corresponds to TRBD2 (5 bases). This CDR3 is 12 amino acids long. Germline CDR1 SEHNR, CDR2 FQNEAQ (reference sequence). V dropped 4 bases and J dropped 2 bases, with 6 bases sitting between them.

This chain uses TRBV28 with TRBJ1-5; a weak D match, TRBD1 (6 bases). The CDR3 runs to 19 residues. Trimming shortened V by 2 bases and J by 3 bases, and 23 bases separated the two germline ends. The germline V gene has CDR1 MDHEN and CDR2 SYDVKM. The CDR3 region has the DNA TGTGCCAGCAGTTTACGCCGACATCGACAGGAGGTGATCAATCAGCCCCAGCATTTT. Translation: CASSLRRHRQEVINQPQHF.

The chain carries TRBV15 and TRBJ2-7, with TRBD2 matching 10 bases. With V trimmed by 2 bases and J by 7 bases, 8 bases remained unmatched. Germline lookup yields CDR1 LNHNV and CDR2 YYDKDF (reference sequence). This CDR3 has 15 amino acids. The CDR3 is CATSRQAGGPREQYF. The CDR3 coding sequence is TGTGCCACCAGCAGACAAGCGGGAGGGCCTAGGGAGCAGTACTTC.

V usage is TRBV11-2 and J usage is TRBJ2-2; TRBD2 matches at 7 bases. Germline V gene sequence: CDR1 SGHAT, CDR2 FQNNGV. The CDR3 consists of 17 residues. Trimming at V came to 4 bases and at J to 1 base, leaving 9 bases not matched to a gene. DNA for the CDR3: TGTGCCAGCAGCTCACCCTCCGGGGGGAGGAACACCGGGGAGCTGTTTTTT. Protein sequence: CASSSPSGGRNTGELFF.

The chain recombines TRBV19 with TRBJ2-7; D remains unclear. In germline, CDR1 is LNHDA, CDR2 SQIVND (reference sequence). Trimming pared 5 bases from V and 3 bases from J, leaving 20 bases between. This CDR3 is built from 16 residues. Here the CDR3 DNA reads TGTGCCAGTAGTTTCGCACCGGCCCGAAAACTCTACGAGCAGTACTTC. It is translated as CASSFAPARKLYEQYF.

This clone turned up a few times. The rearrangement joins TRBV28 to TRBJ1-1; 11 nucleotides match TRBD1. With V trimmed by 4 bases and J by 0 bases, 1 base remained unmatched. The germline V gene encodes CDR1 MDHEN and CDR2 SYDVKM. This CDR3 spans 15 amino acids. CDR3 amino acids: CASSWDRGMNTEAFF. The CDR3 nucleotides read TGTGCCAGCAGTTGGGACAGGGGGATGAACACTGAAGCTTTCTTT.

The chain is built from TRBV14 and TRBJ1-1; D gene ambiguous. This CDR3 is built from 13 residues. Per germline, CDR1 SGHDN and CDR2 FVKESK. V shed 4 bases and J shed 6 bases, with 12 bases lying between them. The CDR3 nucleotides read TGTGCCAGCAGCCTTTACTCTACCCCTGAAGCTTTCTTT. Amino acid sequence: CASSLYSTPEAFF.

The rearrangement uses TRBV7-9 and TRBJ2-1; 11 bases fit TRBD2. After removal of 4 bases from V and 8 bases from J, the junction contained 10 bases not matched to a gene. The CDR3 consists of 16 residues. Looked up from germline, CDR1 is SEHNR and CDR2 is FQNEAQ (reference sequence). CDR3 in amino acids: CASSWILAGGRHEQFF. The DNA of the CDR3 is TGTGCCAGCAGCTGGATCTTAGCGGGAGGGAGACATGAGCAGTTCTTC.

This chain connects TRBV5-1 to TRBJ2-2, with 7 bases identical to TRBD2. The germline gives CDR1 SGHRS, CDR2 YFSETQ. The CDR3 runs to 14 residues. V was clipped by 1 base and J by 3 bases; unmatched bases: 0. The CDR3 coding sequence is TGCGCCAGCAGCTTGACTAGCGACACCGGGGAGCTGTTTTTT. Encoded protein: CASSLTSDTGELFF.

The chain couples TRBV5-1 to TRBJ1-1; TRBD1 aligns across 8 bases. Losses at the gene ends were 0 bases for V and 5 bases for J; bases not matched to a gene: 6. The germline V gene has CDR1 SGHRS and CDR2 YFSETQ. The CDR3 is 15 amino acids. CDR3 amino acids: CASSLGRGPGTEAFF. The CDR3 DNA reads TGCGCCAGCAGCTTGGGCAGGGGGCCGGGTACTGAAGCTTTCTTT.

This chain's CDR3 is CASSLAPQGAEAFF. CDR3 DNA sequence: TGTGCCAGCAGTTTAGCGCCCCAGGGCGCTGAAGCTTTCTTT. The V and J genes are TRBV27 and TRBJ1-1; the D gene is possibly TRBD1 (5 bases). Germline V gene data show CDR1 as MNHEY and CDR2 as SMNVEV (reference sequence). Trimming removed 2 bases at V and 6 bases at J, with 13 bases between. The CDR3 is made up of 14 amino acids.

The genes are TRBV6-1 and TRBJ2-7; D possibly corresponds to TRBD2 (5 bases). The V gene lost 6 bases and the J gene lost 3 bases, with 18 bases spanning the gap. The V gene's germline CDR1 is MNHNS and CDR2 SASEGT. The CDR3 is 15 residues long. CDR3 sequence (DNA): TGTGCCAGCAGACCGACGCCGGGGAGTGGCTACGAGCAGTACTTC. Residues: CASRPTPGSGYEQYF.

The J gene is TRBJ2-7, the V gene TRBV19; 8 nucleotides match TRBD1. The CDR3 has 15 residues. Germline V gene lookup returns CDR1 LNHDA and CDR2 SQIVND (reference sequence). J lost 3 bases, V lost 4 bases, and 8 bases had no gene match. Here the CDR3 DNA reads TGTGCCAGTAGTAACGCACCAGACAGGGGCTACGAGCAGTACTTC. Translated: CASSNAPDRGYEQYF.

The gene calls are TRBV27 and TRBJ2-1; 9 bases are shared with TRBD2. CDR3 length: 18 amino acids. Germline CDR1 is MNHEY and CDR2 is SMNVEV (reference sequence). Trimming took 5 bases from V and 4 from J; bases not matched to a gene: 15. This chain's CDR3 is CASSPGAGGPYGYNEQFF. Written as DNA, the CDR3 is TGTGCCAGCAGTCCTGGGGCGGGAGGGCCGTATGGGTACAATGAGCAGTTCTTC.

J is TRBJ1-1 and V is TRBV30, with D perhaps matching TRBD1 (6 bases). The V gene's germline CDR1 is GTSNPN and CDR2 SVGIG (reference sequence). V lost 1 base, J lost 6 bases, and 15 bases lay in between. The CDR3 extends over 14 amino acids. The CDR3 here is CAWSEGGSGAEAFF. In DNA, the CDR3 is TGTGCCTGGAGTGAAGGGGGTAGTGGCGCTGAAGCTTTCTTT.

The J gene is TRBJ2-7, the V gene TRBV7-2; D call uncertain. This CDR3 comprises 13 residues. Germline CDR1 reads SGHTA; CDR2 reads FQGNSA. With 5 bases removed from V and 1 base from J, the gap between germline ends came to 9 bases. The CDR3 here is CASSPRPSYEQYF. DNA for the CDR3: TGTGCCAGCAGCCCCCGGCCATCCTACGAGCAGTACTTC. Using reference TRBV7-2 and TRBJ2-7 for the parts outside the CDR3, the full variable domain is GAGVSQSPSNKVTEKGKDVELRCDPISGHTALYWYRQSLGQGLEFLIYFQGNSAPDKSGLPSDRFSAERTGGSVSTLTIQRTQQEDSAVYLCASSPRPSYEQYFGPGTRLTVT.

This chain connects TRBV7-9 to TRBJ2-5, with D perhaps matching TRBD2 (5 bases). The length of the CDR3 is 14 residues. CDR1 and CDR2 from the germline V gene are SEHNR and FQNEAQ (reference sequence). The germline V and J ends were trimmed by 2 bases and 11 bases, with 18 bases remaining between them. The CDR3 region has the DNA TGTGCCAGCAGCTTAACGGGAACTCTTGGGGAGCAGTACTTC. Protein product: CASSLTGTLGEQYF.

The chain is built from TRBV30 and TRBJ2-5; the D gene is possibly TRBD1 (6 bases). CDR3 length: 16 amino acids. CDR1 GTSNPN and CDR2 SVGIG come from the germline V gene (reference sequence). The V end was cut by 4 bases, the J end by 5 bases, with 23 bases between. The CDR3 nucleotides are TGTGCCTGGAATCGCCGGGACAACAATCAGAGGGAGACCCAGTACTTC. Translated: CAWNRRDNNQRETQYF.